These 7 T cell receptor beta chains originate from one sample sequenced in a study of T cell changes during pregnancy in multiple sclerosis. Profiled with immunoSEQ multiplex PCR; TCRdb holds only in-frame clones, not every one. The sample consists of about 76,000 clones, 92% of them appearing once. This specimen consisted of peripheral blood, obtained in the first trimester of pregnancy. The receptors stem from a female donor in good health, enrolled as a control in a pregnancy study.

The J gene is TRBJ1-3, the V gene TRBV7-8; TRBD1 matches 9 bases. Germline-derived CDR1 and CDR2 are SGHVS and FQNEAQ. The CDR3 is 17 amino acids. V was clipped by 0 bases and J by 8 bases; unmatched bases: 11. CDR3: CASSLAGQGILFDTIYF. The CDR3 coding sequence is TGTGCCAGCAGCTTAGCAGGACAGGGGATACTATTTGACACCATATATTTT.

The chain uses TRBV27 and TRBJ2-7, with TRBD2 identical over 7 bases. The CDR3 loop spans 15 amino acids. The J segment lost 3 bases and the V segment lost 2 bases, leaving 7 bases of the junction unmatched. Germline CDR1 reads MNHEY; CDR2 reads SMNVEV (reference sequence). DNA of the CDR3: TGTGCCAGCAGTTTACGGGTAGCGGGCTTCTACGAGCAGTACTTC. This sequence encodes CASSLRVAGFYEQYF.

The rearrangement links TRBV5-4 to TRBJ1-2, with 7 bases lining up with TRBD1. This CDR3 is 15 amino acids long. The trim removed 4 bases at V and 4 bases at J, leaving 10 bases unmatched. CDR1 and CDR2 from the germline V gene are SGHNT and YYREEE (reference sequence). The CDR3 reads CASSERTGSPYGYTF. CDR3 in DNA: TGTGCCAGCAGCGAAAGGACAGGAAGCCCCTATGGCTACACCTTC.

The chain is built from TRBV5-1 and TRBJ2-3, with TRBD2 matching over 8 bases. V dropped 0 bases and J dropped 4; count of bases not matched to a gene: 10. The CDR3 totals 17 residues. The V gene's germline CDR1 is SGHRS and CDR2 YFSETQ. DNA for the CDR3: TGCGCCAGCAGCTTGGAGGGGAGCGGGAGTGGTGCAGATACGCAGTATTTT. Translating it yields CASSLEGSGSGADTQYF.

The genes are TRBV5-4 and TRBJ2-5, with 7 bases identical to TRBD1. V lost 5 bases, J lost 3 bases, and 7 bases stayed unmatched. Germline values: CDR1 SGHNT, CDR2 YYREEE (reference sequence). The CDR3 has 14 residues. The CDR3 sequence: CASSQAGTEETQYF. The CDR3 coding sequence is TGTGCCAGCAGTCAGGCCGGGACAGAAGAGACCCAGTACTTC.

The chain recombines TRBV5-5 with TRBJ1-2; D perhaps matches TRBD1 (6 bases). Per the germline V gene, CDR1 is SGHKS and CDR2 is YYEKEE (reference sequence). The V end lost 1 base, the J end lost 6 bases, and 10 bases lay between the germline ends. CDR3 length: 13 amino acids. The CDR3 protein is CASSLQGLDGYTF. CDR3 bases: TGTGCCAGCAGCTTGCAGGGGCTGGATGGCTACACCTTC.

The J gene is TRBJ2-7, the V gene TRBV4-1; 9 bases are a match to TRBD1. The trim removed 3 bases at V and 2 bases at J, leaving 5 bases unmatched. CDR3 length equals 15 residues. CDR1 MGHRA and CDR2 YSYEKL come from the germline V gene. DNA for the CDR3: TGCGCCAGCAGCCAGCCGGGACAGGGACCCTACGAGCAGTACTTC. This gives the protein CASSQPGQGPYEQYF.